The 27 T cell receptor beta chains reported below all come from one sample, sequenced in a study of CD8+CD57+ T cells in acquired aplastic anemia. Both TCR beta VDJ combination and CDR3 sequence profiling were carried out. Genomic DNA was the template for this profiling. MiXCR, applied by TCRdb to the reads, yields one record per CDR3 protein. Of 150,000 to 200,000 distinct CDR3 sequences in the sample, around three fifths were seen once. Sequencing input: sorted CD4+, CD8+, or CD8+CD57+ T cells (not recorded which) from PBMCs. All receptors come from a human donor with severe aplastic anemia or a healthy control (not recorded which).

The table lists this clonotype with many counts. The chain links TRBV24-1 to TRBJ2-1; D unclear. Germline CDR1 KGHDR, CDR2 SFDVKD. This CDR3 has 13 residues. V lost 4 bases to trimming and J lost 6 bases, with 9 bases between them. CDR3 residues: CATSEEDLNEQFF. The CDR3 DNA reads TGTGCCACCAGTGAAGAGGATCTCAATGAGCAGTTCTTC.

CDR3: CASSTSGGGNTIYF. The CDR3 DNA is TGTGCCAGCTCTACCAGCGGCGGGGGGAACACCATATATTTT. The chain employs TRBV19 and TRBJ1-3, with a possible D match to TRBD1 (5 bases). This CDR3 contains 14 residues. Trimming took 9 bases from V and 7 from J, leaving 19 bases between them. Germline CDR1 LNHDA, CDR2 SQIVND (reference sequence).

The chain employs TRBV24-1 and TRBJ2-2; possibly TRBD1 for D (5 bases). Between the trimmed V and J ends, which lost 0 bases and 5 bases, there was a span of 12 bases. The length of the CDR3 is 16 residues. Germline values: CDR1 KGHDR, CDR2 SFDVKD. CDR3 sequence reads: CATSDLGAGLTGELFF. DNA of the CDR3: TGTGCCACCAGTGATTTGGGGGCAGGGCTTACCGGGGAGCTGTTTTTT.

The chain uses TRBV20-1 and TRBJ1-2; D unclear. Germline lookup yields CDR1 DFQATT and CDR2 SNEGSKA (reference sequence). The V gene lost 3 bases and the J gene lost 1 base, with 15 bases spanning the gap. This CDR3 has 15 residues. Here the CDR3 DNA reads TGCAGTGCTAGGGCGGACCGACGATTTAACTATGGCTACACCTTC. This sequence encodes CSARADRRFNYGYTF.

The rearrangement links TRBV7-9 to TRBJ1-6, with D unclear. V was cut by 8 bases and J by 6 bases, with 11 bases left in between. Germline CDR1 SEHNR, CDR2 FQNEAQ (reference sequence). This CDR3 spans 13 amino acids. The CDR3, as DNA: TGTGCCAGCGGGCAGGTGACTAATTCACCCCTCCACTTT. Its protein is CASGQVTNSPLHF.

The genes are TRBV20-1 and TRBJ2-1; 10 nucleotides agree with TRBD2. The CDR3 contains 14 residues. V trimming: 6 bases; J trimming: 2 bases; junction bases outside the gene matches: 4. Per germline, CDR1 DFQATT and CDR2 SNEGSKA (reference sequence). CDR3 nucleotides: TGCAGTGCCACCCTAGCGGGAGCCTACAATGAGCAGTTCTTC. This codes for CSATLAGAYNEQFF.

As regards this clonotype: The conserved final phenylalanine or tryptophan is absent from the CDR3, which likely points to a read error. J is TRBJ1-1 and V is TRBV27; D remains unclear. Trimming pared 6 bases from V and 7 bases from J, leaving 15 bases between. The CDR3 consists of 13 residues. The germline gives CDR1 MNHEY, CDR2 SMNVEV (reference sequence). CDR3 DNA: TGTGCCAGCAGCCCCGGGCCGAGTATTGAAGCTTTCGTT. As protein: CASSPGPSIEAFV.

Concerning this clonotype: The junction does not match germline at one end; this may be a read error. The J gene is TRBJ1-1, the V gene TRBV25-1; unclear D gene. CDR1 is MGHDK and CDR2 is SYGVNS in the germline V gene. This CDR3 contains 14 residues. The CDR3 loop reads CASSKGVVNTEASF. DNA of the CDR3: TGTGCCAGCAGTAAAGGCGTTGTGAACACTGAAGCTTCCTTT.

This clonotype appeared once. The rearrangement uses TRBV2 and TRBJ2-7; tentatively, D is TRBD2 (6 bases). CDR1 is SNHLY, CDR2 FYNNEI, per germline. V was trimmed by 6 bases and J by 6 bases, leaving 18 bases between them. CDR3 length: 14 residues. CDR3 nucleotide sequence: TGTGCCAGCAGCGAGGAGCCAGGGACTGGCGAGCAGTACTTC. This codes for CASSEEPGTGEQYF.

This sequence joins TRBV2 and TRBJ2-2, with 10 bases matching TRBD1. Germline CDR1 reads SNHLY; CDR2 reads FYNNEI. The CDR3 is 16 amino acids. V lost 10 bases, J lost 5 bases, and 13 bases stayed unmatched. The CDR3 nucleotides read TGTGCCACCACCCCCCGGAGGGGACAGGGGACCGGGGAGCTGTTTTTT. Translated: CATTPRRGQGTGELFF.

The genes are TRBV20-1 and TRBJ2-2; 7 bases agree with TRBD2. Germline trimming cut 3 bases from V and 5 bases from J; bases unmatched to any gene: 15. In germline, CDR1 is DFQATT, CDR2 SNEGSKA (reference sequence). The CDR3 loop spans 17 amino acids. The CDR3 DNA follows: TGCAGTGCTAGCTTGGGAGCGGGATCGGATGTAACCGGGGAGCTGTTTTTT. Its protein is CSASLGAGSDVTGELFF.

This clonotype was seen repeatedly, ten times or more. This chain connects TRBV20-1 to TRBJ2-7, with D hard to call. The ends were cut back, 3 bases at V and 2 bases at J, with 17 bases in the middle. Germline V gene lookup returns CDR1 DFQATT and CDR2 SNEGSKA (reference sequence). This CDR3 is 15 amino acids long. The CDR3 nucleotides are TGCAGTGCTAGGTTGGACGGTATGATAACCTACGAGCAGTACTTC. It translates to CSARLDGMITYEQYF.

A few counts support this clonotype. The chain uses TRBV4-3 and TRBJ2-2, with 8 bases identical to TRBD1. CDR3 length: 14 residues. CDR1 LGHNA and CDR2 YSLEER come from the germline V gene. Trimming at V came to 4 bases and at J to 8 bases, leaving 6 bases not matched to a gene. As DNA, the CDR3 is TGCGCCAGCAGCCCTAGGACAGGGACTGGGGAGCTGTTTTTT. Translated, it gives CASSPRTGTGELFF.

In this sample, this clonotype turned up a few times. V gene TRBV15 combines with J gene TRBJ1-5, with a tentative D call TRBD1 (5 bases). The length of the CDR3 is 17 residues. Trimming took off 1 base at V and 1 base at J, with 14 bases between the two ends. Germline CDR1 reads LNHNV; CDR2 reads YYDKDF (reference sequence). CDR3 coding DNA: TGTGCCACCAGCAGAGGGGGGGTCGGGCAAAGCAATCAGCCCCAGCATTTT. Its protein product is CATSRGGVGQSNQPQHF.

V is TRBV19 and J is TRBJ2-3; D not resolved. The V end lost 1 base, the J end lost 6 bases, and 2 bases lay between the germline ends. The CDR3 runs to 11 residues. The germline gives CDR1 LNHDA, CDR2 SQIVND (reference sequence). The CDR3: CASSIGDTQYF. The DNA for the CDR3 is TGTGCCAGTAGTATAGGGGATACGCAGTATTTT.

This clonotype was seen many times. This sequence joins TRBV9 and TRBJ2-7, with TRBD1 identical over 8 bases. Germline assignment: CDR1 SGDLS and CDR2 YYNGEE. The CDR3 covers 16 residues. V lost 4 bases to trimming and J lost 2 bases; unmatched junction nucleotides: 11. As DNA, the CDR3 is TGTGCCAGCAGCTCGCAGGGGGCGCGAATCCCCTACGAGCAGTACTTC. Its protein product is CASSSQGARIPYEQYF.

The J gene is TRBJ1-2, the V gene TRBV20-1; D call uncertain. With 6 bases removed from V and 1 base from J, the gap between germline ends came to 6 bases. The germline gives CDR1 DFQATT, CDR2 SNEGSKA (reference sequence). The CDR3 runs to 11 residues. The DNA of the CDR3 is TGCAGTGCGAGTGTTAACTATGGCTACACCTTC. Its protein is CSASVNYGYTF.

The chain uses TRBV20-1 and TRBJ1-1; 8 nucleotides agree with TRBD1. The V and J ends lost 5 bases and 4 bases, in that order; junction bases with no gene match: 3. CDR1 DFQATT and CDR2 SNEGSKA come from the germline V gene (reference sequence). CDR3 length equals 12 residues. In nucleotides, the CDR3 is TGCAGTGCTTACAGGGGGGGCACTGAAGCTTTCTTT. Amino acids: CSAYRGGTEAFF.

This clonotype was recorded only once. V gene TRBV5-1 combines with J gene TRBJ2-4; no firm D call. V gave up 0 bases and J gave up 2 bases, with 12 bases separating them. From germline, CDR1 is SGHRS and CDR2 YFSETQ. The CDR3 extends over 16 amino acids. CDR3: CASSLDGHVTKNIQYF. The CDR3 DNA is TGCGCCAGCAGCTTGGACGGCCATGTAACCAAAAACATTCAGTACTTC.

Worth noting for this clonotype: This is likely a read error, given that the CDR3 carries no conserved phenylalanine or tryptophan at its end. CDR3 in amino acids: CASSDLEAGRRNSPLHL. CDR3 DNA sequence: TGTGCCAGCAGTGACCTAGAGGCAGGCCGGCGGAATTCACCCCTCCACCTT. The chain uses TRBV25-1 and TRBJ1-6; D unresolved. Germline V gene sequence: CDR1 MGHDK, CDR2 SYGVNS. This CDR3 comprises 17 residues. V dropped 3 bases and J dropped 7 bases, with 19 bases sitting between them.

This chain joins TRBV7-3 and TRBJ2-2; no definite D call. The CDR3 is 14 amino acids. Germline V gene data show CDR1 as SGHTA and CDR2 as FQGTGA. The CDR3 DNA sequence: TGTGCAAATCGCCCCCCCCTGAACACCGGGGAGCTGTTTTTT. Translation: CANRPPLNTGELFF.

This chain joins TRBV15 and TRBJ1-5, with no clear D. This CDR3 has 15 amino acids. V was pared by 3 bases and J by 6 bases, with 15 bases between. CDR1 and CDR2 from the germline V gene are LNHNV and YYDKDF (reference sequence). CDR3 in DNA: TGTGCCACCAGCAGCCTAGGGAGCCGGGGTCAGCCCCAGCATTTT. Its translation: CATSSLGSRGQPQHF.

In this sample, this clonotype turned up many times. This chain uses TRBV14 with TRBJ1-5; D unclear. Germline V gene sequence: CDR1 SGHDN, CDR2 FVKESK. V was cut by 4 bases and J by 3 bases, with 7 bases left in between. CDR3 size: 13 residues. The DNA for the CDR3 is TGTGCCAGCAGCCCGGACTACAATCAGCCCCAGCATTTT. Its protein is CASSPDYNQPQHF. Full variable domain (remainder filled in from reference TRBV14 and TRBJ1-5): EAGVTQFPSHSVIEKGQTVTLRCDPISGHDNLYWYRRVMGKEIKFLLHFVKESKQDESGMPNNRFLAERTGGTYSTLKVQPAELEDSGVYFCASSPDYNQPQHFGDGTRLSIL.

This chain links TRBV19 with TRBJ2-7; D perhaps matches TRBD1 (5 bases). The ends were cut back, 1 base at V and 7 bases at J, with 5 bases in the middle. The CDR3 has 11 residues. CDR1 is LNHDA and CDR2 is SQIVND in the germline V gene (reference sequence). The CDR3 region is CASSIGTEQYF. In DNA form, the CDR3 reads TGTGCCAGTAGTATAGGGACAGAGCAGTACTTC.

The V and J genes are TRBV10-3 and TRBJ1-1, with 8 bases aligning to TRBD1. Germline V lookup: CDR1 ENHRY, CDR2 SYGVKD. The CDR3 is 15 residues long. The trim removed 2 bases at V and 0 bases at J, leaving 2 bases unmatched. The chain's CDR3 is CAISEQGAMNTEAFF. The CDR3 DNA is TGTGCCATCAGTGAGCAGGGGGCAATGAACACTGAAGCTTTCTTT.

This clonotype has only a few counts. V is TRBV5-6 and J is TRBJ2-5, with D unclear. The CDR3 contains 11 residues. V was trimmed by 0 bases and J by 5 bases, leaving 2 bases between them. Germline CDR1 and CDR2: SGHDT and YYEEEE. CDR3 sequence: CASSLVETQYF. CDR3 nucleotides: TGTGCCAGCAGCTTGGTCGAGACCCAGTACTTC. The full variable domain, its missing parts supplied by reference TRBV5-6 and TRBJ2-5, is DAGVTQSPTHLIKTRGQQVTLRCSPKSGHDTVSWYQQALGQGPQFIFQYYEEEERQRGNFPDRFSGHQFPNYSSELNVNALLLGDSALYLCASSLVETQYFGPGTRLLVL.

The sample holds one count of this clonotype. A much larger clonotype is one base distant, so this may be a read error. The V call is TRBV30, the J call TRBJ2-7; no reliable D call. This CDR3 has 12 residues. Trimming took 5 bases from V and 7 from J, leaving 15 bases between them. Germline V lookup: CDR1 GTSNPN, CDR2 SVGIG (reference sequence). The CDR3 nucleotides are TGTGCCTGGTGGGATCCTGGGTGGGAGCAGTACTTC. It yields the protein CAWWDPGWEQYF. Full variable domain (rest looked up from reference TRBV30 and TRBJ2-7): SQTIHQWPATLVQPVGSPLSLECTVEGTSNPNLYWYRQAAGRGLQLLFYSVGIGQISSEVPQNLSASRPQDRQFILSSKKLLLSDSGFYLCAWWDPGWEQYFGPGTRLTVT.